This T cell receptor (beta chain) was sequenced in a study of cytomegalovirus exposure and HLA in healthy donors. With respect to this clone: Its target is unknown.

General study points: TCR beta sequences reportedly predicted most subjects' HLA-A and HLA-B alleles accurately. It was taken for granted in presence/absence analyses that sequencing depth across donors was roughly uniform.

PCR used 60 Vbeta primers and 13 Jbeta primers. Method: immunoSEQ multiplex PCR; TCRdb's copy keeps in-frame clones and lacks some. The table shows 150,000 or so clones, with roughly four fifths occurring only once. The TCR was taken from a man between 18 and 29 years old in good health and CMV-seropositive. Sequencing input: PBMCs.

The CDR3 loop reads CASSPLTGVRYGYTF. The CDR3 DNA sequence: TGTGCCAGCAGCCCTTTGACAGGTGTTCGCTATGGCTACACCTTC. The genes are TRBV7-9 and TRBJ1-2, with D tentatively TRBD1 (6 bases). Trimming left V 5 bases short and J 4 bases short, with 17 bases between. Germline CDR1 reads SEHNR; CDR2 reads FQNEAQ (reference sequence). The CDR3 consists of 15 residues.